The table lists the clone carrying this T cell receptor beta chain with a few counts. The antigen is not known. The sample belongs to a study of beta chain features in type 1 diabetes. General study results and limits: Moderately but significantly shorter TCRB CDR3s were found in Type 1 diabetes patients in all four CD4+ subsets.

Expressed TCRB transcripts were sequenced because the isolated RNA had all been reverse transcribed beforehand. Sequenced by immunoSEQ multiplex PCR; TCRdb stores in-frame clones only, minus some. The sample holds a few hundred thousand clones, over 10% seen once. Material for sequencing was naive CD4+ T cells from blood. This receptor was taken from a woman under 30 with type 1 diabetes.

This chain's CDR3 is CASSWERGNYEQYF. CDR3 coding DNA: TGTGCCAGCAGCTGGGAGCGGGGCAACTACGAGCAGTACTTC. The gene calls are TRBV5-4 and TRBJ2-7; 7 bases match TRBD2. CDR1 and CDR2 from the germline V gene are SGHNT and YYREEE (reference sequence). V gave up 3 bases and J gave up 3 bases; unmatched junction bases: 6. The CDR3 runs 14 residues.